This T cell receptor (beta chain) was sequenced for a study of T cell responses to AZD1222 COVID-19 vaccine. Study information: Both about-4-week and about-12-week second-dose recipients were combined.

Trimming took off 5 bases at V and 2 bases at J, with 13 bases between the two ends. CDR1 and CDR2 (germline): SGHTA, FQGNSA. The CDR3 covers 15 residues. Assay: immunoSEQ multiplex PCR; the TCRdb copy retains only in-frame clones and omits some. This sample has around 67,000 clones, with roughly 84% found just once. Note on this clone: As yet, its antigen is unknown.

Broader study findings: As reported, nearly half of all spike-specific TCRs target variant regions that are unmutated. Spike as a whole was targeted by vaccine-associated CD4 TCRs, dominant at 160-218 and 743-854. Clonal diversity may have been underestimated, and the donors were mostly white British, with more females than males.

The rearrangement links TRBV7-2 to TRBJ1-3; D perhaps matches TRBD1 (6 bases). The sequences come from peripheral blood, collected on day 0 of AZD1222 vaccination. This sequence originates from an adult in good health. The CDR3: CASSPPRGTGNTIYF. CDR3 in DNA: TGTGCCAGCAGCCCGCCCAGGGGAACTGGAAACACCATATATTTT.